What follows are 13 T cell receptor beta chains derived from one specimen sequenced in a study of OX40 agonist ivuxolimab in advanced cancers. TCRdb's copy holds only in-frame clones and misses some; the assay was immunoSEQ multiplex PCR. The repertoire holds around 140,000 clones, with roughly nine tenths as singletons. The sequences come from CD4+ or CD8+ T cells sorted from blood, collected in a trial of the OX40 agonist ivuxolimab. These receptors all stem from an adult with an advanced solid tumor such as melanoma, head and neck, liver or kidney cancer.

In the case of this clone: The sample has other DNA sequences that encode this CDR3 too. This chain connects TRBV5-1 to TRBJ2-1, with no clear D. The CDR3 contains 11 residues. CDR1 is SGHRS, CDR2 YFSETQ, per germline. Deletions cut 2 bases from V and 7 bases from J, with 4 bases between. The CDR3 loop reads CASSLENEQFF. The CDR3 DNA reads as TGCGCCAGCAGCTTAGAGAATGAGCAGTTCTTC.

CDR3 sequence: CASKFLQGLLNEQFF. The CDR3 DNA reads as TGCGCCAGCAAGTTCTTACAGGGGTTATTGAATGAGCAGTTCTTC. The V call is TRBV10-1, the J call TRBJ2-1, with 7 bases that match TRBD1. CDR3 length: 15 amino acids. From germline, CDR1 is WNHNN and CDR2 SYGVQD (reference sequence). J lost 7 bases, V lost 7 bases, and 13 bases had no gene match.

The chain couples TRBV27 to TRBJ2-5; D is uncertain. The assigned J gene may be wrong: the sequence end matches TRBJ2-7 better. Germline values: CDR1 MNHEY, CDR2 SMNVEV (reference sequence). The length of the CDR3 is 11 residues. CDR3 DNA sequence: TGTGCCAGCGGATGGGACTACGAGCAGTACTTC. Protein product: CASGWDYEQYF.

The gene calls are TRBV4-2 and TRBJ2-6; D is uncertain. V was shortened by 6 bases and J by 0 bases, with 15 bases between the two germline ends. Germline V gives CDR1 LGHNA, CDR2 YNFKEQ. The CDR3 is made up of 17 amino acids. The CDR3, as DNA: TGTGCCAGCAGACTAACTCCGACGAACTCTGGGGCCAACGTCCTGACTTTC. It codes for CASRLTPTNSGANVLTF.

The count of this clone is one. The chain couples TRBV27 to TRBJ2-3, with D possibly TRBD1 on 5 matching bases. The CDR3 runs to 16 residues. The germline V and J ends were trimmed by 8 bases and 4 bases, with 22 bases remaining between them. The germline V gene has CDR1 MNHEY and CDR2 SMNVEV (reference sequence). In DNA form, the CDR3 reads TGTGCCAGCCGATATGGAGACTCAAGGGGCCCAGATACGCAGTATTTT. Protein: CASRYGDSRGPDTQYF.

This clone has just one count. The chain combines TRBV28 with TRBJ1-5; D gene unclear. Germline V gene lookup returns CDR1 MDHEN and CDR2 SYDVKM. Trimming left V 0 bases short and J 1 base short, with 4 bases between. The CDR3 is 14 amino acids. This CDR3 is CASSLWQSNQPQHF. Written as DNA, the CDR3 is TGTGCCAGCAGTTTATGGCAGAGCAATCAGCCCCAGCATTTT.

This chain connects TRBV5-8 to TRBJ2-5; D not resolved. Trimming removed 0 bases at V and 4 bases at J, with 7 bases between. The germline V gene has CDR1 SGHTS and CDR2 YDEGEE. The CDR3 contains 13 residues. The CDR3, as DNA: TGTGCCAGCAGCTTGGATCCCCGAGAGACCCAGTACTTC. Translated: CASSLDPRETQYF.

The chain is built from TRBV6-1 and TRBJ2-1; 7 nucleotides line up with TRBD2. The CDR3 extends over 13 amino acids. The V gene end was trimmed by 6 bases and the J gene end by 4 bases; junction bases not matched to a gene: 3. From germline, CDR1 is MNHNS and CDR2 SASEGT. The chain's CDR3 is CASRGLLYNEQFF. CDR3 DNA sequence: TGTGCCAGCAGGGGACTACTTTACAATGAGCAGTTCTTC.

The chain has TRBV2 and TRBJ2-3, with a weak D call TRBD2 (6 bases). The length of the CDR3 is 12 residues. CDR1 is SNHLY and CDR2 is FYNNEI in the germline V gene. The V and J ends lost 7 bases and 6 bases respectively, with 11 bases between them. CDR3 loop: CASNGGVDTQYF. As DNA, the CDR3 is TGTGCCAGCAATGGCGGGGTGGATACGCAGTATTTT.

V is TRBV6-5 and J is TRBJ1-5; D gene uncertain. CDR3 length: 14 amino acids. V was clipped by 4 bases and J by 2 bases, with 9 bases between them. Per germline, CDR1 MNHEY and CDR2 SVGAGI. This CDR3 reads CASSFSRGNQPQHF. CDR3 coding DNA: TGTGCCAGCAGTTTTTCCCGAGGCAATCAGCCCCAGCATTTT.

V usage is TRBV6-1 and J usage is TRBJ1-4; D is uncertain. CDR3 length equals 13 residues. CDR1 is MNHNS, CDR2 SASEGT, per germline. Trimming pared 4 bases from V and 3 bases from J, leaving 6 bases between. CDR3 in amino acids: CASSGSANEKLFF. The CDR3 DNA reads TGTGCCAGCAGTGGTTCGGCTAATGAAAAACTGTTTTTT.

The CDR3 DNA reads TGTGCCAGCAGTTACTCCGCAGGGGTCTCCTACGAGCAGTACTTC. Protein product: CASSYSAGVSYEQYF. V gene TRBV6-5 combines with J gene TRBJ2-7, with D tentatively TRBD1 (6 bases). V lost 0 bases, J lost 0 bases, and 9 bases lay in between. Germline V gives CDR1 MNHEY, CDR2 SVGAGI. This CDR3 region has 15 residues.

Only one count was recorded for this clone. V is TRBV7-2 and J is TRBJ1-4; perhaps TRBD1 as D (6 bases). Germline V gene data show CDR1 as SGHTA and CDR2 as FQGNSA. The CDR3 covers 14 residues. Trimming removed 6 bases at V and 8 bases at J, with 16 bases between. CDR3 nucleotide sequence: TGTGCCAGCAGTTCTACCACAGGGAGAGAAAAACTGTTTTTT. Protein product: CASSSTTGREKLFF. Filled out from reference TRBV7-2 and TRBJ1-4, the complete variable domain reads GAGVSQSPSNKVTEKGKDVELRCDPISGHTALYWYRQSLGQGLEFLIYFQGNSAPDKSGLPSDRFSAERTGGSVSTLTIQRTQQEDSAVYLCASSSTTGREKLFFGSGTQLSVL.